Listed below are T cell receptor beta chains from one sample, sequenced in a study of blood T cell repertoires in COVID-19. Profiled with immunoSEQ multiplex PCR; TCRdb holds only in-frame clones, not every one. The sample includes about 240,000 clones, more than 75% of them seen just once. The sequenced sample consisted of peripheral blood. The receptors derive from a woman aged 65 to 85 with active or convalescent COVID-19. Each CDR3 is given with its conserved first and last residue. The D gene is left open where the match is weak. The size field is filled for only some rows; it gives once, few, many or a size class.

j_call | v_call | d_call | clone_size | cdr3_aa | cdr3_nt
TRBJ2-7 | TRBV4-3 | - | - | CASSQGPGLYEQYF | TGCGCCAGCAGCCAAGGTCCAGGGTTGTACGAGCAGTACTTC
TRBJ2-1 | TRBV6-5 | TRBD2 | - | CASILRRGGDEQFF | TGTGCCAGCATCTTACGACGGGGAGGGGATGAGCAGTTCTTC
TRBJ1-5 | TRBV12-3/TRBV12-4 | TRBD1 | - | CASSSGGQPQHF | TGTGCCAGCAGCTCAGGGGGTCAGCCCCAGCATTTT
TRBJ2-7 | TRBV12-3/TRBV12-4 | - | few | CASSLGQAIEQYF | TGTGCCAGCAGTTTAGGCCAGGCGATAGAGCAGTACTTC
TRBJ1-2 | TRBV21-1 | - | - | CASSNFDSHYGYTF | TGTGCCAGCAGCAACTTCGACTCCCACTATGGCTACACCTTC
TRBJ2-3 | TRBV5-6 | TRBD2 | - | CASSPTSGVTDTQYF | TGTGCCAGCAGCCCCACTAGCGGGGTCACAGATACGCAGTATTTT
TRBJ2-1 | TRBV5-6 | TRBD2 | - | CASSWGLSGDNEQFF | TGTGCCAGCAGCTGGGGACTCAGCGGGGACAATGAGCAGTTCTTC
TRBJ2-2 | TRBV11-2 | - | - | CASSLVRGGELFF | TGTGCCAGCAGCTTAGTTAGGGGCGGGGAGCTGTTTTTT
TRBJ1-4 | TRBV6-5 | - | few | CASSEQQDWKLFF | TGTGCCAGCAGCGAGCAGCAGGACTGGAAACTGTTTTTT
TRBJ1-1 | TRBV20-1 | - | few | CSASLSGDTEAFF | TGCAGTGCTAGTCTTTCGGGGGACACTGAAGCTTTCTTT
TRBJ1-5 | TRBV4-1 | - | few | CASSQGGLYQPQHF | TGCGCCAGCAGCCAAGGGGGCCTTTATCAGCCCCAGCATTTT